What follows describes a single T cell receptor beta chain. This record comes from a study of blood T cell repertoires in COVID-19. Across the whole study: T cells, B-cell-depleted T cells, or PBMCs provided the cDNA or gDNA that served as material.

V lost 8 bases, J lost 0 bases, and 16 bases lay in between. The CDR3 has 15 residues. Per germline, CDR1 MNHEY and CDR2 SMNVEV (reference sequence). Categorization into cohorts depended on clinical history that participants reported. Original processing methods: Reference gene primers were amplified, and this amplification served to estimate nucleated cell counts. Sequencing was performed with immunoSEQ multiplex PCR; in TCRdb, only in-frame clones are kept and a portion is missing. That table supplies the V and J calls and clone size; D and trimming were determined from the DNA. The sample comprises hundreds of thousands of clones, more than 80% of which are singletons, and about 1.1% rests with the top ten.

The specimen sequenced was PBMCs or T cells enriched from blood (not recorded which). The origin of this receptor is a man aged 25 to 40 who had recovered from COVID-19. This rearrangement joins TRBV27 to TRBJ1-1, with D possibly matching TRBD1 (5 bases). DNA for the CDR3: TGTGCCAGCTCGGGGGGGGGATACATGAACACTGAAGCTTTCTTT. This codes for CASSGGGYMNTEAFF.